This TCR beta chain was captured in a study of response to subunit inactivated influenza vaccine. The table lists this clonotype with a few counts. One entry per CDR3 protein, called by TCRdb with MiXCR from the RT-PCR reads. The table includes some 640,000 distinct CDR3 sequences, approximately 13% detected once. Trimming left V 1 base short and J 7 bases short, with 10 bases between. Germline V gene data show CDR1 as MNHNS and CDR2 as SASEGT. This CDR3 has 14 amino acids. The chain joins TRBV6-1 to TRBJ1-4; D not resolved. The material sequenced was PBMCs from blood, taken around two weeks before vaccination. The sequence derives from a man in his forties or fifties who received an inactivated influenza vaccine. CDR3 residues: CASSEVFRSEKLFF. Here the CDR3 DNA reads TGTGCCAGCAGTGAAGTATTTCGGAGTGAAAAACTGTTTTTT.